These 16 T cell receptor beta chains share one sample of origin, sequenced in a study of cytomegalovirus exposure and HLA in healthy donors. The PCR had 60 Vbeta and 13 Jbeta primers. Generated by immunoSEQ multiplex PCR, the TCRdb table keeps only in-frame clones and is missing some. The table for this sample gives 41,000 or so clones. Sequenced material: PBMCs. These receptors were taken from a man younger than 45 in good health and CMV-seronegative.

The chain couples TRBV6-1 to TRBJ1-2; tentative D call: TRBD1 (5 bases). The ends were cut back, 7 bases at V and 8 bases at J, with 5 bases in the middle. Looked up from germline, CDR1 is MNHNS and CDR2 is SASEGT. This CDR3 has 9 residues. CDR3 in amino acids: CASKGGYTF. The CDR3 coding sequence is TGTGCCAGCAAGGGGGGCTACACCTTC.

The genes are TRBV30 and TRBJ1-4, with 8 bases that match TRBD1. The V segment lost 8 bases and the J segment 8 bases; nucleotides outside the gene matches: 13. This CDR3 is 14 amino acids long. Germline-derived CDR1 and CDR2 are GTSNPN and SVGIG (reference sequence). The CDR3 sequence: CAGHLTGVGEKLFF. CDR3 nucleotide sequence: TGTGCCGGACATTTGACAGGGGTCGGGGAAAAACTGTTTTTT.

V usage is TRBV6-1 and J usage is TRBJ1-1; D remains unclear. The CDR3 is made up of 10 amino acids. The V and J ends lost 10 bases and 7 bases respectively, with 10 bases between them. The germline gives CDR1 MNHNS, CDR2 SASEGT. The CDR3 nucleotides are TGTGCCACTCTAGTGGGTGAAGCTTTCTTT. This gives the protein CATLVGEAFF.

This chain uses TRBV6-6 with TRBJ2-7; 9 positions agree with TRBD1. Trimming took 6 bases from V and 6 from J; bases not matched to a gene: 0. Germline assignment: CDR1 MNHNY and CDR2 SVGAGI (reference sequence). The CDR3 extends over 11 amino acids. The CDR3 loop reads CASRDRGEQYF. The CDR3 nucleotides are TGTGCCAGCAGGGACAGGGGCGAGCAGTACTTC.

The chain joins TRBV7-2 to TRBJ2-7; 7 nucleotides align to TRBD2. The CDR3 totals 14 residues. The V and J ends lost 2 bases and 0 bases, in that order; junction bases with no gene match: 1. Germline CDR1 is SGHTA and CDR2 is FQGNSA. The CDR3 nucleotides are TGTGCCAGCAGCTTATCTAGCGGCTCCTACGAGCAGTACTTC. Translated, it gives CASSLSSGSYEQYF.

This chain links TRBV9 with TRBJ2-3, with 8 bases matching TRBD2. CDR1 and CDR2 (germline): SGDLS, YYNGEE. This CDR3 comprises 16 residues. Losses at the gene ends were 0 bases for V and 4 bases for J; bases not matched to a gene: 7. CDR3 DNA: TGTGCCAGCAGCGTAGTTGCGGGGGGAAGCGCAGATACGCAGTATTTT. Its translation: CASSVVAGGSADTQYF.

The chain uses TRBV25-1 and TRBJ2-7, with 8 bases aligning to TRBD1. The CDR3 has 15 amino acids. Germline V lookup: CDR1 MGHDK, CDR2 SYGVNS. V gave up 4 bases and J gave up 6 bases; unmatched junction bases: 11. The CDR3 spells CASSALQGVPGEQYF. The CDR3 nucleotides are TGTGCCAGCAGTGCCTTACAGGGGGTCCCGGGCGAGCAGTACTTC.

The CDR3 region is CASSHVQGDTGELFF. CDR3 DNA: TGTGCCAGCAGCCACGTACAGGGGGACACCGGGGAGCTGTTTTTT. The rearrangement joins TRBV4-2 to TRBJ2-2, with 8 bases matching TRBD1. The J segment lost 3 bases and the V segment lost 3 bases, leaving 3 bases of the junction unmatched. Per germline, CDR1 LGHNA and CDR2 YNFKEQ. The CDR3 length is 15 residues.

This chain connects TRBV6-1 to TRBJ1-1; D uncertain. This CDR3 spans 13 amino acids. The V gene's germline CDR1 is MNHNS and CDR2 SASEGT. V was shortened by 9 bases and J by 4 bases, with 15 bases between the two germline ends. The CDR3 DNA follows: TGTGCCAGTTGTGCGGGGATAGGCACTGAAGCTTTCTTT. Translation: CASCAGIGTEAFF.

The V gene is TRBV27, the J gene TRBJ1-2; D is unclear. V was pared by 3 bases and J by 2 bases, with 16 bases between. The CDR3 loop spans 16 amino acids. Germline V gives CDR1 MNHEY, CDR2 SMNVEV (reference sequence). CDR3 loop: CASSFLSGFRNYGYTF. Written as DNA, the CDR3 is TGTGCCAGCAGTTTCCTCTCAGGATTCAGAAACTATGGCTACACCTTC.

The chain employs TRBV28 and TRBJ1-2, with D tentatively TRBD1 (5 bases). Trimming took off 2 bases at V and 7 bases at J, with 11 bases between the two ends. Germline V gene lookup returns CDR1 MDHEN and CDR2 SYDVKM. The CDR3 is 13 amino acids. In nucleotides, the CDR3 is TGTGCCAGCAGTTTAGAGGCAGGGTTTGGCTACACCTTC. It yields the protein CASSLEAGFGYTF.

In DNA form, the CDR3 reads TGTGCCAGCAGCCAAGGGACAGGGTATTTTGAGCAGTACTTC. Its protein is CASSQGTGYFEQYF. This chain joins TRBV4-2 and TRBJ2-7; 8 nucleotides match TRBD1. With 1 base clipped from V and 7 bases from J, the junction kept 6 bases outside the gene matches. The CDR3 runs to 14 residues. Germline values: CDR1 LGHNA, CDR2 YNFKEQ.

V is TRBV4-2 and J is TRBJ1-2; D is possibly TRBD1 (6 bases). The CDR3 is made up of 14 amino acids. Germline V gene lookup returns CDR1 LGHNA and CDR2 YNFKEQ. The V end was cut by 3 bases, the J end by 4 bases, with 12 bases between. CDR3 nucleotides: TGTGCCAGCAGCCAGGGGGCTCGGGGCTATGGCTACACCTTC. Translation gives CASSQGARGYGYTF.

The CDR3 sequence is CASSLVDRAGETQYF. CDR3 nucleotide sequence: TGTGCCAGCAGCTTAGTAGACAGGGCAGGGGAGACCCAGTACTTC. The chain combines TRBV7-2 with TRBJ2-5; 7 nucleotides line up with TRBD1. The CDR3 is 15 residues long. Germline CDR1 is SGHTA and CDR2 is FQGNSA. V lost 1 base and J lost 5; bases outside the gene matches: 7.

The V gene is TRBV9, the J gene TRBJ1-5, with 8 bases aligning to TRBD1. The trim removed 4 bases at V and 7 bases at J, leaving 4 bases unmatched. CDR1 is SGDLS and CDR2 is YYNGEE in the germline V gene. CDR3 length: 13 amino acids. DNA of the CDR3: TGTGCCAGCAGCCCTGGACAGGGACAGCCCCAGCATTTT. Its translation is CASSPGQGQPQHF.

The V gene is TRBV9, the J gene TRBJ1-2, with TRBD1 as a possible D gene (5 bases). The CDR3 length is 15 residues. Germline loops: CDR1 SGDLS, CDR2 YYNGEE. Trimming removed 4 bases at V and 3 bases at J, with 16 bases between. The CDR3 region is CASSPWGSGDYGYTF. The CDR3 nucleotides read TGTGCCAGCAGCCCCTGGGGGTCGGGGGACTATGGCTACACCTTC.